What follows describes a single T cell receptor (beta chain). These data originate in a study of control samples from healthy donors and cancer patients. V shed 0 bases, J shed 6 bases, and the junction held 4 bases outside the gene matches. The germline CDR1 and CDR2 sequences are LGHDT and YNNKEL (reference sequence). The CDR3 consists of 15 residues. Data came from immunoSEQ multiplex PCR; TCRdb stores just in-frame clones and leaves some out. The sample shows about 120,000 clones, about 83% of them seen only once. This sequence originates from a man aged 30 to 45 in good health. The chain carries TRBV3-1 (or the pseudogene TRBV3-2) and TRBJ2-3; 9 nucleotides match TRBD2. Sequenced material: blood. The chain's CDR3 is CASSQEVTSGDTQYF. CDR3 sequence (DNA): TGTGCCAGCAGCCAAGAGGTGACTAGCGGCGATACGCAGTATTTT.